The 21 T cell receptor beta chains in this list originate from one sample, sequenced in a study of cytotoxic CD8 clonotypes in ibrutinib-treated CLL. Generated by immunoSEQ multiplex PCR, the TCRdb table keeps only in-frame clones and is missing some. The sample has some 290,000 clones, approximately 80% seen once. The specimen comprised PBMCs, sampled before ibrutinib treatment. These receptors came from a human donor with chronic lymphocytic leukemia.

In this sample, this clone turned up a few times. The gene calls are TRBV6-5 and TRBJ2-1; D ambiguous. The CDR3 contains 13 residues. Trimming left V 2 bases short and J 8 bases short, with 10 bases between. From germline, CDR1 is MNHEY and CDR2 SVGAGI. The CDR3: CASSYGRHYEQFF. DNA for the CDR3: TGTGCCAGCAGTTACGGGCGCCACTATGAGCAGTTCTTC.

This chain joins TRBV7-6 and TRBJ2-7; TRBD1 is a possible D gene (5 bases). V was cut by 4 bases and J by 4 bases, with 11 bases left in between. Germline V gene lookup returns CDR1 SGHVS and CDR2 FNYEAQ. CDR3 length equals 13 residues. CDR3 region: CASSSRTLYEQYF. DNA for the CDR3: TGTGCCAGCAGCTCAAGGACATTATACGAGCAGTACTTC.

This clone was recorded only once. The chain joins TRBV25-1 to TRBJ2-5; 7 bases align to TRBD2. The germline CDR1 and CDR2 sequences are MGHDK and SYGVNS. Unmatched junction bases numbered 1, after V lost 3 bases and J lost 3 bases. The CDR3 consists of 13 residues. The DNA for the CDR3 is TGTGCCAGCAGTGAGGGGGGGGAAGAGACCCAGTACTTC. Its translation: CASSEGGEETQYF.

This clone was picked up a small number of times. This chain links TRBV11-3 with TRBJ2-5; 11 bases fit TRBD1. V shed 5 bases and J 5 bases; nucleotides not matched to a gene: 4. CDR1 SGHNT and CDR2 YENEEA come from the germline V gene. This CDR3 comprises 14 residues. CDR3 DNA: TGTGCCAGCAGCGGGACAGGGGGTACGGAGACCCAGTACTTC. Translated, it gives CASSGTGGTETQYF.

The V gene is TRBV2, the J gene TRBJ2-3; TRBD1 might be the D (5 bases). Trimming removed 10 bases at V and 1 base at J, with 9 bases between. The CDR3 contains 12 residues. Germline V gene sequence: CDR1 SNHLY, CDR2 FYNNEI. CDR3 region: CATRTRTDTQYF. The CDR3, as DNA: TGTGCCACACGGACACGCACAGATACGCAGTATTTT.

This clone was recorded only once. V gene TRBV19 combines with J gene TRBJ1-5; the D is unclear. V was pared by 3 bases and J by 3 bases, with 9 bases between. The CDR3 sequence is 14 residues long. Looked up from germline, CDR1 is LNHDA and CDR2 is SQIVND (reference sequence). This CDR3 is CASSIGQDNQPQHF. CDR3 nucleotides: TGTGCCAGTAGTATTGGTCAGGACAATCAGCCCCAGCATTTT.

This clone was counted only a few times. The rearrangement links TRBV28 to TRBJ1-5, with a possible D match to TRBD1 (5 bases). The germline CDR1 and CDR2 sequences are MDHEN and SYDVKM. Between the trimmed V and J ends, which lost 6 bases and 6 bases, there was a span of 18 bases. The CDR3 is made up of 15 amino acids. The CDR3, as DNA: TGTGCCAGCAGCCCCCGGGGCGGAGGGTCTCAGCCCCAGCATTTT. Amino acid sequence: CASSPRGGGSQPQHF. Full variable domain (rest looked up from reference TRBV28 and TRBJ1-5): DVKVTQSSRYLVKRTGEKVFLECVQDMDHENMFWYRQDPGLGLRLIYFSYDVKMKEKGDIPEGYSVSREKKERFSLILESASTNQTSMYLCASSPRGGGSQPQHFGDGTRLSIL.

This clone has more than one count but fewer than ten. The chain couples TRBV2 to TRBJ2-5, with D possibly being TRBD2 (5 bases). The V gene's germline CDR1 is SNHLY and CDR2 FYNNEI. The CDR3 is 11 residues long. The germline V and J ends were trimmed by 6 bases and 4 bases, with 6 bases remaining between them. CDR3 amino acids: CASSGIETQYF. The CDR3 bases are TGTGCCAGCAGCGGGATAGAGACCCAGTACTTC.

The CDR3: CASSEVTSGTYEQYF. The CDR3, as DNA: TGTGCCAGCAGTGAAGTGACTAGCGGAACCTACGAGCAGTACTTC. The chain joins TRBV2 to TRBJ2-7; TRBD2 agrees at 9 bases. V trimming: 1 base; J trimming: 2 bases; junction bases outside the gene matches: 3. CDR1 SNHLY and CDR2 FYNNEI come from the germline V gene. This CDR3 spans 15 amino acids.

The chain links TRBV7-2 to TRBJ2-2, with 11 bases aligning to TRBD1. V was pared by 4 bases and J by 5 bases, with 6 bases of the junction left unmatched. The CDR3 loop spans 16 amino acids. Germline values: CDR1 SGHTA, CDR2 FQGNSA. CDR3 sequence: CASSSDRGRGTGELFF. In DNA form, the CDR3 reads TGTGCCAGCAGCTCGGACAGGGGGCGCGGTACCGGGGAGCTGTTTTTT.

This clone has just one count. J is TRBJ2-1 and V is TRBV15; D ambiguous. Germline CDR1 reads LNHNV; CDR2 reads YYDKDF (reference sequence). Trimming removed 2 bases at V and 7 bases at J, with 6 bases between. The CDR3 is made up of 12 amino acids. The CDR3 region is CATSRHQNEQFF. The CDR3 nucleotides read TGTGCCACCAGCAGACATCAGAATGAGCAGTTCTTC.

The rearrangement links TRBV18 to TRBJ2-3; TRBD2 matches at 10 bases. The CDR3 is made up of 16 amino acids. Germline V gives CDR1 KGHSH, CDR2 LQKENI. The V segment lost 3 bases and the J segment 4 bases; nucleotides outside the gene matches: 7. CDR3 protein: CASSPKPGLASDTQYF. Here the CDR3 DNA reads TGTGCCAGCTCACCGAAACCGGGACTAGCGTCAGATACGCAGTATTTT.

The chain recombines TRBV7-9 with TRBJ2-2; D is tentatively TRBD1 or TRBD2 (5 bases each). CDR3 size: 16 residues. V was clipped by 5 bases and J by 1 base, with 14 bases between them. Looked up from germline, CDR1 is SEHNR and CDR2 is FQNEAQ (reference sequence). This CDR3 is CASSRPGTQNTGELFF. The CDR3 coding sequence is TGTGCCAGCAGCCGCCCCGGGACCCAGAACACCGGGGAGCTGTTTTTT.

The rearrangement joins TRBV7-2 to TRBJ2-5, with 9 bases matching TRBD1. The germline gives CDR1 SGHTA, CDR2 FQGNSA. The CDR3 spans 16 residues. J lost 5 bases, V lost 5 bases, and 12 bases had no gene match. The CDR3 DNA is TGTGCCAGCAGCCAACAGGGACAGGGACGGTTTGAGACCCAGTACTTC. Translated: CASSQQGQGRFETQYF.

CDR3 amino acids: CASSPGHRYEQYF. In DNA, the CDR3 is TGTGCCAGCAGCCCGGGACATCGTTACGAGCAGTACTTC. This chain connects TRBV5-4 to TRBJ2-7; weak D call: TRBD1 (6 bases). V was cut by 4 bases and J by 4 bases, with 12 bases left in between. The CDR3 sequence is 13 residues long. Germline V lookup: CDR1 SGHNT, CDR2 YYREEE (reference sequence).

The gene calls are TRBV28 and TRBJ1-5, with D possibly TRBD1 on 6 matching bases. Germline CDR1 MDHEN, CDR2 SYDVKM. The CDR3 covers 14 residues. V was cut by 2 bases and J by 8 bases, with 13 bases left in between. The CDR3 reads CASSLVDRTEPQHF. In DNA, the CDR3 is TGTGCCAGCAGTTTAGTAGACAGGACCGAGCCCCAGCATTTT.

The chain joins TRBV7-9 to TRBJ1-1; D call uncertain. Germline CDR1 and CDR2: SEHNR and FQNEAQ (reference sequence). The V end lost 5 bases, the J end lost 7 bases, and 17 bases lay between the germline ends. The CDR3 length is 14 residues. CDR3 sequence: CASSGSQEIIEAFF. The CDR3 DNA is TGTGCCAGCAGCGGTAGCCAGGAAATTATTGAAGCTTTCTTT.

The chain couples TRBV27 to TRBJ2-1; maybe TRBD2 (5 bases). The CDR3 sequence is 17 residues long. V lost 4 bases and J 6 bases, leaving 22 bases between the germline ends. CDR1 is MNHEY and CDR2 is SMNVEV in the germline V gene (reference sequence). The CDR3 reads CASSSSQLGLVSNEQFF. As DNA, the CDR3 is TGTGCCAGCAGTTCGTCCCAACTAGGGTTAGTGAGCAATGAGCAGTTCTTC.

The CDR3 here is CATSSLAGEDGELFF. The CDR3 DNA sequence: TGTGCCACCAGCAGCCTAGCGGGAGAGGACGGGGAGCTGTTTTTT. The V gene is TRBV15, the J gene TRBJ2-2; 10 bases line up with TRBD2. Germline V CDR1 and CDR2: LNHNV, YYDKDF (reference sequence). The trim removed 3 bases at V and 7 bases at J, leaving 5 bases unmatched. The CDR3 runs 15 residues.

Notes on this clone: A read error may explain this, as a much larger clone is one base away. The chain recombines TRBV7-8 with TRBJ2-3; D is ambiguous. Germline V gene data show CDR1 as SGHVS and CDR2 as FQNEAQ. Trimming shortened V by 1 base and J by 4 bases, and 3 bases separated the two germline ends. The CDR3 is made up of 12 amino acids. This CDR3 is CASSLGADTQYF. The CDR3, as DNA: TGTGCCAGCAGCTTAGGGGCAGATACGCAGTATTTT.

The chain uses TRBV4-3 and TRBJ1-1, with TRBD1 as a possible D gene (5 bases). CDR1 is LGHNA, CDR2 YSLEER, per germline. This CDR3 contains 14 residues. V lost 1 base and J lost 5, with 11 bases in between. This CDR3 reads CASSQVGGLTEAFF. CDR3 nucleotide sequence: TGCGCCAGCAGCCAAGTGGGGGGTTTAACTGAAGCTTTCTTT.